The clone carrying this T cell receptor (beta chain) has just a few counts. These data belong to a study of blood T cells in healthy people across ages. Study-wide background: Template switching recovered approximately one barcoded beta molecule for every two T cells.

The use of a sample-barcoded 5' primer and a J-beta primer mix characterized a second PCR of about 7 to 12 cycles. Samples each returned at least 3 million CDR3-containing paired-end reads. MiXCR was run by TCRdb on the 5' RACE reads, yielding one entry per CDR3 protein. The sample contains some 920,000 distinct CDR3 sequences, about 53% of which appear only once. The specimen sequenced was blood. The clonotype was recovered from a woman aged 60-75 years in good health.

The CDR3 here is CASRTSRGTSFHEQFF. CDR3 coding DNA: TGCGCCAGCAGAACAAGTAGGGGGACTAGTTTTCATGAGCAGTTCTTC. The chain couples TRBV5-1 to TRBJ2-1, with 8 positions matching TRBD2. Trimming cost V 5 bases and J 8 bases; bases outside gene matches: 15. Looked up from germline, CDR1 is SGHRS and CDR2 is YFSETQ. CDR3 length: 16 residues.